What follows are 11 T cell receptor beta chains derived from one specimen sequenced in a study of CD8+CD57+ T cells in acquired aplastic anemia. Genomic DNA provided the template from which TCR beta VDJ and CDR3 profiles were obtained. TCRdb ran MiXCR on the reads and lists one entry per CDR3 protein. Of around 400,000 distinct CDR3 sequences detected, about two thirds appear once; the ten largest clones hold less than 4%. Sequenced sample: sorted CD4+, CD8+, or CD8+CD57+ T cells (not recorded which) from PBMCs. These receptors were taken from a human donor in good health, serving as a control.

Points on this clonotype: One end of the junction does not line up with germline, which may come from a read error. The V gene is TRBV9, the J gene TRBJ1-4; D gene unclear. CDR1 and CDR2 (germline): SGDLS, YYNGEE. The CDR3 consists of 13 residues. CDR3 loop: CASATNREQNYEF. CDR3 sequence (DNA): TGTGCCAGCGCCACGAACCGGGAACAGAACTACGAGTTT. Full variable domain (outside the CDR3, taken from reference TRBV9 and TRBJ1-4): DSGVTQTPKHLITATGQRVTLRCSPRSGDLSVYWYQQSLDQGLQFLIQYYNGEERAKGNILERFSAQQFPDLHSELNLSSLELGDSALYFCASATNREQNYEFGSGTQLSVL.

V usage is TRBV12-3 or TRBV12-4 and J usage is TRBJ2-2; the D gene is possibly TRBD2 (5 bases). V lost 5 bases and J lost 7, with 17 bases in between. This CDR3 comprises 15 residues. The CDR3 DNA follows: TGTGCCAGCAGTCGGTCGGGCGGAGGTATCGGGGAGCTGTTTTTT. The encoded protein is CASSRSGGGIGELFF.

This chain connects TRBV5-1 to TRBJ1-1; 8 bases agree with TRBD1. Germline values: CDR1 SGHRS, CDR2 YFSETQ. The CDR3 covers 14 residues. With 9 bases clipped from V and 3 bases from J, the junction kept 10 bases outside the gene matches. CDR3 residues: CATSRGQEDTEAFF. The CDR3, as DNA: TGCGCCACCTCAAGGGGACAGGAAGACACTGAAGCTTTCTTT.

The chain joins TRBV7-8 to TRBJ2-3, with TRBD1 matching 9 bases. Trimming cost V 3 bases and J 9 bases; bases outside gene matches: 16. The CDR3 runs to 17 residues. Looked up from germline, CDR1 is SGHVS and CDR2 is FQNEAQ. CDR3 protein: CASSFVGGTGYFETQYF. The CDR3 coding sequence is TGTGCCAGCAGCTTCGTCGGCGGGACAGGGTACTTCGAGACGCAGTATTTT.

Comment on this clonotype: A junction boundary mismatches the germline segment, possibly from a read error. The chain recombines TRBV7-3 with TRBJ2-5, with TRBD2 as a possible D gene (5 bases). CDR1 is SGHTA and CDR2 is FQGTGA in the germline V gene. CDR3 length: 12 amino acids. The CDR3 region is CASSHGRETQYF. The CDR3 DNA sequence: TGTGCCAGCAGCCATGGAAGGGAGACTCAGTACTTC.

The chain combines TRBV20-1 with TRBJ1-3; D ambiguous. The CDR3 has 11 amino acids. Germline V gene data show CDR1 as DFQATT and CDR2 as SNEGSKA (reference sequence). V lost 6 bases to trimming and J lost 8 bases, with 11 bases between them. The CDR3 loop reads CSASTEYTIYF. Here the CDR3 DNA reads TGCAGTGCGTCAACTGAATACACCATATATTTT.

This clonotype was found many times. The chain recombines TRBV19 with TRBJ1-2; D call uncertain. The CDR3 loop spans 13 amino acids. The germline V gene encodes CDR1 LNHDA and CDR2 SQIVND (reference sequence). The ends were cut back, 5 bases at V and 3 bases at J, with 10 bases in the middle. The CDR3 coding sequence is TGTGCCAGTAGTGCGGCGGGGTACTATGGCTACACCTTC. Amino acids: CASSAAGYYGYTF. Looking up the rest from reference TRBV19 and TRBJ1-2 gives the full variable domain: DGGITQSPKYLFRKEGQNVTLSCEQNLNHDAMYWYRQDPGQGLRLIYYSQIVNDFQKGDIAEGYSVSREKKESFPLTVTSAQKNPTAFYLCASSAAGYYGYTFGSGTRLTVV.

V is TRBV7-2 and J is TRBJ2-7; 7 bases fit TRBD2. Per the germline V gene, CDR1 is SGHTA and CDR2 is FQGNSA. The trim removed 3 bases at V and 8 bases at J, leaving 13 bases unmatched. The length of the CDR3 is 15 residues. The chain's CDR3 is CASSFLTGRNEKQYF. CDR3 in DNA: TGTGCCAGCAGCTTCCTGACCGGGAGGAATGAAAAGCAGTACTTC.

V is TRBV12-3 or TRBV12-4 and J is TRBJ2-5, with 9 bases fitting TRBD2. J was trimmed by 5 bases and V by 3 bases; bases with no gene match: 4. This CDR3 is built from 14 residues. CDR3 nucleotides: TGTGCCAGCAGTTTGCTAGCGGGGCGGGAGACCCAGTACTTC. This encodes CASSLLAGRETQYF.

This sequence joins TRBV5-1 and TRBJ2-3, with 7 bases that match TRBD2. Per germline, CDR1 SGHRS and CDR2 YFSETQ. CDR3 length: 15 residues. Trimming at V came to 4 bases and at J to 8 bases, leaving 13 bases not matched to a gene. CDR3 amino acids: CASSATGLTNVTQYF. As DNA, the CDR3 is TGCGCCAGCAGCGCCACGGGACTAACAAACGTTACGCAGTATTTT.

A note on this clonotype: It may be a read error: a sequence one base away is much more abundant. This chain joins TRBV30 and TRBJ1-2; D may be TRBD1 (5 bases). Germline loops: CDR1 GTSNPN, CDR2 SVGIG (reference sequence). V was clipped by 4 bases and J by 4 bases, with 10 bases between them. The CDR3 contains 12 residues. For the CDR3, the DNA is TGTGCCTGGACCAGGGCCCCCTATGGCTACACCTTC. Amino acid sequence: CAWTRAPYGYTF.